Each of the 29 T cell receptor beta chains below was sequenced from the same sample in a study of blood T cell repertoires in COVID-19. Generated by immunoSEQ multiplex PCR, the TCRdb table keeps only in-frame clones and is missing some. The table has around 210,000 clones, 88% seen once. The specimen sequenced was peripheral blood. The origin of the receptors is a man aged 18 to 35 with active or convalescent COVID-19.

V usage is TRBV27 and J usage is TRBJ1-3; 10 bases match TRBD1. Germline V gene sequence: CDR1 MNHEY, CDR2 SMNVEV (reference sequence). The CDR3 spans 21 residues. V lost 5 bases to trimming and J lost 0 bases; unmatched junction nucleotides: 19. The CDR3 spells CASSRLPGQGILGASGNTIYF. DNA of the CDR3: TGTGCCAGCAGTCGACTACCGGGACAGGGGATCCTGGGGGCCTCTGGAAACACCATATATTTT.

The CDR3 is CASRHDPYDSIQETQYF. Written as DNA, the CDR3 is TGTGCCAGCAGGCATGACCCTTATGACAGTATCCAAGAGACCCAGTACTTC. The rearrangement uses TRBV28 and TRBJ2-5, with D possibly being TRBD1 (5 bases). V lost 6 bases and J 1 base, leaving 21 bases between the germline ends. Germline V CDR1 and CDR2: MDHEN, SYDVKM. This CDR3 region has 17 residues.

This chain joins TRBV2 and TRBJ2-5; D gene unclear. The CDR3 is 12 residues long. Germline-derived CDR1 and CDR2 are SNHLY and FYNNEI. Trimming pared 3 bases from V and 2 bases from J, leaving 4 bases between. The CDR3 DNA sequence: TGTGCCAGCAGTGATCTACAAGAGACCCAGTACTTC. Translated: CASSDLQETQYF.

V usage is TRBV9 and J usage is TRBJ2-5; 8 bases align to TRBD2. Trimming at V came to 4 bases and at J to 2 bases, leaving 16 bases not matched to a gene. Germline V gene sequence: CDR1 SGDLS, CDR2 YYNGEE. The CDR3 covers 18 residues. This CDR3 reads CASSPSSTPGLGQETQYF. For the CDR3, the DNA is TGTGCCAGCAGCCCATCCAGTACCCCGGGACTAGGACAAGAGACCCAGTACTTC.

The rearrangement uses TRBV19 and TRBJ2-7, with D perhaps TRBD1 (5 bases). There are 13 residues in the CDR3. Between the trimmed V and J ends, which lost 0 bases and 6 bases, there was a span of 9 bases. The germline V gene encodes CDR1 LNHDA and CDR2 SQIVND (reference sequence). The CDR3 region is CASSIDRQGEQYF. The CDR3 DNA reads TGTGCCAGTAGTATAGATCGGCAGGGCGAGCAGTACTTC. The entire variable domain, with the rest obtained from reference TRBV19 and TRBJ2-7, is as follows: DGGITQSPKYLFRKEGQNVTLSCEQNLNHDAMYWYRQDPGQGLRLIYYSQIVNDFQKGDIAEGYSVSREKKESFPLTVTSAQKNPTAFYLCASSIDRQGEQYFGPGTRLTVT.

The rearrangement links TRBV5-6 to TRBJ1-2; 8 bases align to TRBD1. This CDR3 region has 14 residues. Losses at the gene ends were 4 bases for V and 6 bases for J; bases not matched to a gene: 8. Germline-derived CDR1 and CDR2 are SGHDT and YYEEEE. The CDR3 DNA reads as TGTGCCAGCAGCGTCAGGGGGCGGCCGAATGGCTACACCTTC. Protein sequence: CASSVRGRPNGYTF.

V gene TRBV30 combines with J gene TRBJ2-7; unclear D gene. From germline, CDR1 is GTSNPN and CDR2 SVGIG (reference sequence). V lost 0 bases and J 7 bases, leaving 22 bases between the germline ends. This CDR3 has 16 residues. In nucleotides, the CDR3 is TGTGCCTGGAGTGTCGCTATAGGAGACCCGCTAGTTGAGCAGTACTTC. This translates into CAWSVAIGDPLVEQYF.

V gene TRBV28 combines with J gene TRBJ1-4; 10 nucleotides line up with TRBD1. V dropped 3 bases and J dropped 10; count of bases not matched to a gene: 8. The CDR3 sequence is 15 residues long. Germline CDR1 is MDHEN and CDR2 is SYDVKM. The CDR3 nucleotides read TGTGCCAGCAGTTTGTTGGGGACAGGGGAGGGAAAACTGTTTTTT. Translated, it gives CASSLLGTGEGKLFF.

CDR3 bases: TGTGCCAGCAGTTTAGGGGGGGGACTAGGAAGCAATGAGCAGTTCTTC. Protein: CASSLGGGLGSNEQFF. The rearrangement links TRBV27 to TRBJ2-1; 8 bases are shared with TRBD2. With 2 bases clipped from V and 6 bases from J, the junction kept 9 bases outside the gene matches. The germline V gene has CDR1 MNHEY and CDR2 SMNVEV (reference sequence). CDR3 length: 16 amino acids.

This chain links TRBV28 with TRBJ1-5, with TRBD1 identical over 7 bases. Germline V CDR1 and CDR2: MDHEN, SYDVKM. V gave up 6 bases and J gave up 3 bases; unmatched junction bases: 8. This CDR3 comprises 15 residues. The CDR3 sequence is CASSQDRVSNQPQHF. The CDR3 DNA is TGTGCCAGCAGCCAAGACAGGGTGTCCAATCAGCCCCAGCATTTT.

CDR3 DNA sequence: TGTGCCAGCAGCTGGGGACAGACGAACACCGGGGAGCTGTTTTTT. This translates into CASSWGQTNTGELFF. The chain is built from TRBV7-2 and TRBJ2-2, with 7 bases that match TRBD1. The CDR3 runs 15 residues. Unmatched junction bases numbered 2, after V lost 4 bases and J lost 0 bases. CDR1 is SGHTA and CDR2 is FQGNSA in the germline V gene.

This clone was seen once. V and J are TRBV5-5 and TRBJ2-5, with 11 bases identical to TRBD2. The V and J ends lost 0 bases and 1 base, in that order; junction bases with no gene match: 5. This CDR3 is built from 17 residues. Germline loops: CDR1 SGHKS, CDR2 YYEKEE (reference sequence). The CDR3 loop is CASSLVPSGRTQETQYF. The CDR3 nucleotides read TGTGCCAGCAGCTTGGTTCCTAGCGGGAGGACCCAAGAGACCCAGTACTTC.

The chain joins TRBV7-2 to TRBJ2-7; 11 bases fit TRBD2. The CDR3 runs to 15 residues. The ends lost 5 bases at V and 2 bases at J; junction bases unmatched: 5. From germline, CDR1 is SGHTA and CDR2 FQGNSA. The chain's CDR3 is CASSPRTSGPYEQYF. DNA for the CDR3: TGTGCCAGCAGCCCGCGGACTAGCGGGCCCTACGAGCAGTACTTC.

The gene calls are TRBV5-4 and TRBJ1-2; no firm D call. The CDR3 loop spans 12 amino acids. CDR1 is SGHNT and CDR2 is YYREEE in the germline V gene (reference sequence). V was pared by 0 bases and J by 6 bases, with 6 bases between. CDR3 coding DNA: TGTGCCAGCAGCTTGGTGCGGAATGGCTACACCTTC. Translated: CASSLVRNGYTF.

The DNA for the CDR3 is TGTGCCAGTAGTATTTTCGGACAGGGCTACTATGGCTACACCTTC. The encoded protein is CASSIFGQGYYGYTF. The chain uses TRBV19 and TRBJ1-2; 8 bases match TRBD1. CDR1 and CDR2 (germline): LNHDA, SQIVND (reference sequence). The CDR3 contains 15 residues. Trimming took 3 bases from V and 3 from J; bases not matched to a gene: 6.

J is TRBJ1-5 and V is TRBV19; 7 bases agree with TRBD1. CDR3 length: 13 amino acids. Germline CDR1 is LNHDA and CDR2 is SQIVND (reference sequence). The junction had 4 bases not matched to a gene; V was cut back by 7 bases and J by 4 bases. In DNA, the CDR3 is TGTGCCAGTACCCCGGGACAGAATCAGCCCCAGCATTTT. Amino acid sequence: CASTPGQNQPQHF.

The rearrangement uses TRBV28 and TRBJ2-1; tentative D call: TRBD2 (6 bases). Trimming stripped 2 bases from V and 9 bases from J, with 14 bases between. Per germline, CDR1 MDHEN and CDR2 SYDVKM. The CDR3 covers 14 residues. In DNA, the CDR3 is TGTGCCAGCAGTTTACCCCGGGAGAATAGTGAGCAGTTCTTC. The encoded protein is CASSLPRENSEQFF.

V and J are TRBV11-2 and TRBJ2-7; 8 bases are a match to TRBD1. CDR1 is SGHAT, CDR2 FQNNGV, per germline. The CDR3 runs 15 residues. J gave up 0 bases and V 4 bases, and 5 bases lay outside the gene matches. CDR3: CASSSGQAGSYEQYF. The CDR3 DNA sequence: TGTGCCAGCAGCTCGGGACAGGCGGGCTCCTACGAGCAGTACTTC. Based on the CDR3 plus reference TRBV11-2 and TRBJ2-7, the full variable domain is EAGVAQSPRYKIIEKRQSVAFWCNPISGHATLYWYQQILGQGPKLLIQFQNNGVVDDSQLPKDRFSAERLKGVDSTLKIQPAKLEDSAVYLCASSSGQAGSYEQYFGPGTRLTVT.

The chain has TRBV19 and TRBJ2-1; D is possibly TRBD1 (6 bases). There are 14 residues in the CDR3. The V gene's germline CDR1 is LNHDA and CDR2 SQIVND (reference sequence). V dropped 4 bases and J dropped 6 bases, with 13 bases sitting between them. The CDR3 DNA is TGTGCCAGTAGTAAACAGGGCTCTGGCAATGAGCAGTTCTTC. It is translated as CASSKQGSGNEQFF.

The chain has TRBV25-1 and TRBJ1-2; D perhaps matches TRBD1 (6 bases). V lost 2 bases to trimming and J lost 8 bases, with 21 bases between them. Germline CDR1 is MGHDK and CDR2 is SYGVNS. CDR3 length: 16 amino acids. CDR3 amino acids: CASSEGGNRASEGYTF. For the CDR3, the DNA is TGTGCCAGCAGTGAAGGAGGTAACAGGGCATCGGAGGGCTACACCTTC.

This chain links TRBV29-1 with TRBJ1-2, with 7 nucleotides matching TRBD1. In germline, CDR1 is SQVTM, CDR2 ANQGSEA. The CDR3 contains 14 residues. J lost 3 bases, V lost 7 bases, and 11 bases had no gene match. CDR3 in amino acids: CSAGDRLRHYGYTF. DNA for the CDR3: TGCAGCGCCGGGGACAGACTAAGACACTATGGCTACACCTTC.

The J gene is TRBJ2-1, the V gene TRBV6-4, with 10 nucleotides matching TRBD2. The CDR3 has 13 amino acids. CDR1 MRHNA and CDR2 SNTAGT come from the germline V gene. Unmatched junction bases numbered 3, after V lost 5 bases and J lost 8 bases. The CDR3 DNA reads as TGTGCCAGCAGTCCCGGGACTAGCGATGAGCAGTTCTTC. This translates into CASSPGTSDEQFF.

J is TRBJ2-1 and V is TRBV5-4; TRBD2 matches at 10 bases. Germline CDR1 reads SGHNT; CDR2 reads YYREEE (reference sequence). The CDR3 consists of 15 residues. The V gene end was trimmed by 4 bases and the J gene end by 5 bases; junction bases not matched to a gene: 6. This CDR3 reads CASSGSGRMDNEQFF. Written as DNA, the CDR3 is TGTGCCAGCAGCGGTAGCGGGAGGATGGACAATGAGCAGTTCTTC. The whole variable domain, filled in from reference TRBV5-4 and TRBJ2-1, reads ETGVTQSPTHLIKTRGQQVTLRCSSQSGHNTVSWYQQALGQGPQFIFQYYREEENGRGNFPPRFSGLQFPNYSSELNVNALELDDSALYLCASSGSGRMDNEQFFGPGTRLTVL.

The chain links TRBV3-1 (or the pseudogene TRBV3-2) to TRBJ1-1; no firm D call. The CDR3 runs 16 residues. Trimming left V 0 bases short and J 6 bases short, with 17 bases between. CDR1 is LGHDT, CDR2 YNNKEL, per germline (reference sequence). CDR3 in DNA: TGTGCCAGCAGCCAAGACGGTACAGCCTCTGCCGCTGAAGCTTTCTTT. Translation gives CASSQDGTASAAEAFF.

This rearrangement joins TRBV6-5 to TRBJ2-1; TRBD1 matches at 8 bases. The CDR3 runs 16 residues. Unmatched junction bases numbered 8, after V lost 1 base and J lost 6 bases. Per the germline V gene, CDR1 is MNHEY and CDR2 is SVGAGI. In nucleotides, the CDR3 is TGTGCCAGCAGTTACTTTCCGACAGGGGCAGGCAATGAGCAGTTCTTC. This sequence encodes CASSYFPTGAGNEQFF.

The CDR3 is CATSEPLAGVSRALYNEQFF. In nucleotides, the CDR3 is TGTGCCACCAGTGAACCACTAGCGGGGGTGTCGCGAGCACTTTACAATGAGCAGTTCTTC. The rearrangement uses TRBV24-1 and TRBJ2-1, with 11 bases matching TRBD2. In germline, CDR1 is KGHDR, CDR2 SFDVKD. The V gene end was trimmed by 4 bases and the J gene end by 4 bases; junction bases not matched to a gene: 17. The CDR3 loop spans 20 amino acids.

The rearrangement uses TRBV18 and TRBJ2-3, with 10 bases lining up with TRBD2. The CDR3 is made up of 16 amino acids. Germline assignment: CDR1 KGHSH and CDR2 LQKENI. The J segment lost 6 bases and the V segment lost 2 bases, leaving 8 bases of the junction unmatched. The DNA of the CDR3 is TGTGCCAGCTCACCATGGGCTAGCGGGAGCTCGGATACGCAGTATTTT. It specifies CASSPWASGSSDTQYF.

The chain links TRBV2 to TRBJ1-2; D call uncertain. CDR3 size: 15 residues. CDR1 is SNHLY, CDR2 FYNNEI, per germline. V was pared by 7 bases and J by 4 bases, with 19 bases between. The CDR3 loop is CASTGGRPPIYGYTF. The CDR3 DNA reads TGTGCCAGCACCGGAGGACGGCCCCCCATCTATGGCTACACCTTC. Combining the CDR3 with reference TRBV2 and TRBJ1-2 gives the whole variable domain EPEVTQTPSHQVTQMGQEVILRCVPISNHLYFYWYRQILGQKVEFLVSFYNNEISEKSEIFDDQFSVERPDGSNFTLKIRSTKLEDSAMYFCASTGGRPPIYGYTFGSGTRLTVV.

The chain combines TRBV12-5 with TRBJ2-3; 12 bases map to TRBD2. V shed 3 bases and J 4 bases; nucleotides not matched to a gene: 8. The CDR3 is made up of 17 amino acids. Germline V gene sequence: CDR1 LGHNT, CDR2 FRNRAP. CDR3 residues: CASGFRSLAGGSDTQYF. CDR3 in DNA: TGTGCTAGTGGTTTCAGGAGTCTAGCGGGAGGGTCAGATACGCAGTATTTT.